These 9 T cell receptor beta chains share one sample of origin, sequenced in a study of blood T cell repertoires in COVID-19. Repertoires were generated with immunoSEQ multiplex PCR, while TCRdb's copy carries only in-frame clones and drops some. The profile shows roughly 150,000 clones, roughly 93% of them singletons. The sample was peripheral blood. The source of these receptors is a man in his late teens or twenties with acute or convalescent COVID-19.

The chain uses TRBV6-5 and TRBJ2-1; D unclear. Trimming stripped 6 bases from V and 9 bases from J, with 18 bases between. Germline V gene lookup returns CDR1 MNHEY and CDR2 SVGAGI. The CDR3 consists of 14 residues. The CDR3 loop reads CASRPLAGPIEQFF. In DNA form, the CDR3 reads TGTGCCAGCAGACCATTAGCCGGTCCCATTGAGCAGTTCTTC.

The CDR3 is CASGGPGTGKGYEQYF. CDR3 coding DNA: TGTGCCTCGGGCGGGCCCGGGACAGGGAAGGGCTACGAGCAGTACTTC. The chain is built from TRBV19 and TRBJ2-7, with 9 bases matching TRBD1. V shed 11 bases, J shed 3 bases, and the junction held 17 bases outside the gene matches. Germline V gene lookup returns CDR1 LNHDA and CDR2 SQIVND (reference sequence). CDR3 size: 16 residues.

The chain employs TRBV5-1 and TRBJ2-5, with TRBD1 matching over 7 bases. CDR3 length: 14 residues. Losses at the gene ends were 9 bases for V and 5 bases for J; bases not matched to a gene: 13. Germline-derived CDR1 and CDR2 are SGHRS and YFSETQ. Written as DNA, the CDR3 is TGCGCCACCAACAGGGGCGACAAGGAGGAGACCCAGTACTTC. Translated: CATNRGDKEETQYF.

CDR3 bases: TGTGCCAGCAGCTTAGATAGGGAGGAGCCCCAGCATTTT. Translation: CASSLDREEPQHF. This chain connects TRBV7-2 to TRBJ1-5; unclear D gene. The CDR3 extends over 13 amino acids. Trimming removed 1 base at V and 8 bases at J, with 9 bases between. Germline CDR1 reads SGHTA; CDR2 reads FQGNSA. Based on the CDR3 plus reference TRBV7-2 and TRBJ1-5, the full variable domain is GAGVSQSPSNKVTEKGKDVELRCDPISGHTALYWYRQSLGQGLEFLIYFQGNSAPDKSGLPSDRFSAERTGGSVSTLTIQRTQQEDSAVYLCASSLDREEPQHFGDGTRLSIL.

The chain joins TRBV27 to TRBJ2-6; 7 bases match TRBD2. Germline-derived CDR1 and CDR2 are MNHEY and SMNVEV (reference sequence). The J segment lost 0 bases and the V segment lost 3 bases, leaving 11 bases of the junction unmatched. CDR3 length: 19 residues. The CDR3 here is CASSLGGREGFSGANVLTF. As DNA, the CDR3 is TGTGCCAGCAGTTTGGGTGGCAGGGAGGGATTCTCTGGGGCCAACGTCCTGACTTTC.

This clone was recorded once. The V call is TRBV18, the J call TRBJ1-1; tentatively, D is TRBD1 (5 bases). Germline CDR1 is KGHSH and CDR2 is LQKENI. This CDR3 spans 15 amino acids. With 3 bases removed from V and 5 bases from J, the gap between germline ends came to 16 bases. The CDR3 region is CASSPSQGRSTEAFF. The CDR3 DNA reads as TGTGCCAGCTCACCTTCTCAGGGAAGGTCGACTGAAGCTTTCTTT.

The gene calls are TRBV19 and TRBJ2-7, with 12 nucleotides matching TRBD2. Trimming removed 9 bases from V and 7 bases from J; junction bases left unmatched: 7. Germline assignment: CDR1 LNHDA and CDR2 SQIVND (reference sequence). The CDR3 has 13 residues. This chain's CDR3 is CASRLAGANEQYF. CDR3 DNA: TGTGCCAGCCGACTAGCGGGAGCGAATGAGCAGTACTTC.

This clone was detected only once. The chain is built from TRBV12-5 and TRBJ1-1, with TRBD1 matching over 8 bases. The J segment lost 1 base and the V segment lost 0 bases, leaving 7 bases of the junction unmatched. Germline CDR1 LGHNT, CDR2 FRNRAP. The CDR3 length is 17 residues. The CDR3 is CASGLVLGQGKNTEAFF. For the CDR3, the DNA is TGTGCTAGTGGTTTGGTACTTGGACAGGGAAAGAACACTGAAGCTTTCTTT. Full variable domain (rest looked up from reference TRBV12-5 and TRBJ1-1): DARVTQTPRHKVTEMGQEVTMRCQPILGHNTVFWYRQTMMQGLELLAYFRNRAPLDDSGMPKDRFSAEMPDATLATLKIQPSEPRDSAVYFCASGLVLGQGKNTEAFFGQGTRLTVV.

The V and J genes are TRBV3-1 (or the pseudogene TRBV3-2) and TRBJ1-6; unclear D gene. CDR3 length equals 16 residues. The germline CDR1 and CDR2 sequences are LGHDT and YNNKEL (reference sequence). The V and J ends lost 1 base and 5 bases respectively, with 12 bases between them. CDR3: CASSQVGGSNNSPLHF. The CDR3 DNA follows: TGTGCCAGCAGCCAAGTAGGCGGCAGTAATAATTCACCCCTCCACTTT.